The next 10 T cell receptor beta chains were all read from a single sample in a study of beta chain features in type 1 diabetes. Study-wide findings and caveats: TCRB CDR3s from Type 1 diabetes patients were moderately but significantly shorter in all four CD4+ subsets.

For these receptors, no antigen is known. Reverse transcribing all isolated RNA meant expressed TCRB transcripts were sequenced. Data came from immunoSEQ multiplex PCR; TCRdb stores just in-frame clones and leaves some out. The data hold over 200,000 clones, with 11% observed a single time. Input material: naive CD4+ T cells from blood. These receptors were collected from a man between 25 and 39 years old with type 1 diabetes.

This sequence joins TRBV4-2 and TRBJ2-7; perhaps TRBD1 as D (5 bases). This CDR3 has 14 residues. Trimming took 0 bases from V and 6 from J, leaving 12 bases between them. Germline V gene sequence: CDR1 LGHNA, CDR2 YNFKEQ. CDR3 DNA: TGTGCCAGCAGCCAAGAGTTGACAGCCACCGAGCAGTACTTC. Protein: CASSQELTATEQYF.

The chain is built from TRBV29-1 and TRBJ1-6; D gene uncertain. Trimming took off 6 bases at V and 4 bases at J, with 13 bases between the two ends. This CDR3 is built from 14 residues. CDR1 is SQVTM and CDR2 is ANQGSEA in the germline V gene. The DNA of the CDR3 is TGCAGCGTGTCCGCGGGCCCTTATAATTCACCCCTCCACTTT. It codes for CSVSAGPYNSPLHF. The full variable domain, completed using reference TRBV29-1 and TRBJ1-6, is SAVISQKPSRDICQRGTSLTIQCQVDSQVTMMFWYRQQPGQSLTLIATANQGSEATYESGFVIDKFPISRPNLTFSTLTVSNMSPEDSSIYLCSVSAGPYNSPLHFGNGTRLTVT.

The V call is TRBV18, the J call TRBJ1-5; weak D call: TRBD1 (5 bases). This CDR3 region has 14 residues. Trimming stripped 8 bases from V and 1 base from J, with 12 bases between. From germline, CDR1 is KGHSH and CDR2 LQKENI. The CDR3 here is CASKSQGSNQPQHF. CDR3 DNA: TGTGCCAGCAAGTCCCAGGGAAGCAATCAGCCCCAGCATTTT. Together with reference TRBV18 and TRBJ1-5, the CDR3 gives the full variable domain: NAGVMQNPRHLVRRRGQEARLRCSPMKGHSHVYWYRQLPEEGLKFMVYLQKENIIDESGMPKERFSAEFPKEGPSILRIQQVVRGDSAAYFCASKSQGSNQPQHFGDGTRLSIL.

This clone was seen a handful of times. V is TRBV7-3 and J is TRBJ2-1; D remains ambiguous. The V end was cut by 3 bases, the J end by 7 bases, with 7 bases between. CDR1 and CDR2 (germline): SGHTA, FQGTGA. There are 12 residues in the CDR3. As DNA, the CDR3 is TGTGCCAGCAGCTTTTCCCTTAATGAGCAGTTCTTC. Its translation is CASSFSLNEQFF.

This clone has more than one count but fewer than ten. The rearrangement joins TRBV15 to TRBJ2-7, with D perhaps TRBD2 (5 bases). Trimming stripped 6 bases from V and 5 bases from J, with 17 bases between. In germline, CDR1 is LNHNV, CDR2 YYDKDF (reference sequence). The CDR3 has 14 residues. CDR3 sequence reads: CATSTRGEGNEQYF. CDR3 DNA sequence: TGTGCCACCAGTACAAGAGGTGAGGGCAACGAGCAGTACTTC.

This clone was detected a few times. The J gene is TRBJ1-2, the V gene TRBV6-5; 9 bases align to TRBD1. V lost 6 bases, J lost 8 bases, and 7 bases stayed unmatched. This CDR3 is built from 13 residues. Germline V gene sequence: CDR1 MNHEY, CDR2 SVGAGI. Here the CDR3 reads CASRETGGIGYTF. For the CDR3, the DNA is TGTGCCAGCAGAGAGACAGGGGGGATAGGCTACACCTTC.

This clone turned up a few times. The rearrangement links TRBV9 to TRBJ2-3; D ambiguous. Germline V gives CDR1 SGDLS, CDR2 YYNGEE. CDR3 size: 15 residues. V shed 1 base and J shed 0 bases, with 9 bases lying between them. This CDR3 reads CASSVQAASTDTQYF. CDR3 DNA sequence: TGTGCCAGCAGCGTACAAGCTGCTAGCACAGATACGCAGTATTTT.

In its sample, this clone was seen a few times. This chain joins TRBV4-3 and TRBJ2-5, with D possibly matching TRBD1 (6 bases). The J call may be wrong; the DNA end is better matched by TRBJ2-7. Germline loops: CDR1 LGHNA, CDR2 YSLEER. This CDR3 is 15 amino acids long. CDR3 in DNA: TGCGCCAGCAGCCCCTCAGGGGCGGGTCTCTACGAGCAGTACTTC. Protein: CASSPSGAGLYEQYF.

This clone was picked up a small number of times. The V and J genes are TRBV10-3 and TRBJ2-1; TRBD2 is a possible D gene (6 bases). V lost 1 base, J lost 1 base, and 8 bases lay in between. The CDR3 length is 15 residues. In germline, CDR1 is ENHRY, CDR2 SYGVKD. The CDR3: CAISEYSGSYNEQFF. CDR3 nucleotide sequence: TGTGCCATCAGTGAGTACAGCGGGTCCTACAATGAGCAGTTCTTC.

Details on this clone: The DNA is left out, because the CDR3 cannot be placed on it with certainty; the CDR3 is given as TCRdb lists it. The chain has TRBV28 and TRBJ1-2; no DNA check was done on the table's D call, TRBD1. The germline V gene has CDR1 MDHEN and CDR2 SYDVKM. The CDR3 spans 11 amino acids, including both terminal residues. CDR3: CASSFGQGSTF.